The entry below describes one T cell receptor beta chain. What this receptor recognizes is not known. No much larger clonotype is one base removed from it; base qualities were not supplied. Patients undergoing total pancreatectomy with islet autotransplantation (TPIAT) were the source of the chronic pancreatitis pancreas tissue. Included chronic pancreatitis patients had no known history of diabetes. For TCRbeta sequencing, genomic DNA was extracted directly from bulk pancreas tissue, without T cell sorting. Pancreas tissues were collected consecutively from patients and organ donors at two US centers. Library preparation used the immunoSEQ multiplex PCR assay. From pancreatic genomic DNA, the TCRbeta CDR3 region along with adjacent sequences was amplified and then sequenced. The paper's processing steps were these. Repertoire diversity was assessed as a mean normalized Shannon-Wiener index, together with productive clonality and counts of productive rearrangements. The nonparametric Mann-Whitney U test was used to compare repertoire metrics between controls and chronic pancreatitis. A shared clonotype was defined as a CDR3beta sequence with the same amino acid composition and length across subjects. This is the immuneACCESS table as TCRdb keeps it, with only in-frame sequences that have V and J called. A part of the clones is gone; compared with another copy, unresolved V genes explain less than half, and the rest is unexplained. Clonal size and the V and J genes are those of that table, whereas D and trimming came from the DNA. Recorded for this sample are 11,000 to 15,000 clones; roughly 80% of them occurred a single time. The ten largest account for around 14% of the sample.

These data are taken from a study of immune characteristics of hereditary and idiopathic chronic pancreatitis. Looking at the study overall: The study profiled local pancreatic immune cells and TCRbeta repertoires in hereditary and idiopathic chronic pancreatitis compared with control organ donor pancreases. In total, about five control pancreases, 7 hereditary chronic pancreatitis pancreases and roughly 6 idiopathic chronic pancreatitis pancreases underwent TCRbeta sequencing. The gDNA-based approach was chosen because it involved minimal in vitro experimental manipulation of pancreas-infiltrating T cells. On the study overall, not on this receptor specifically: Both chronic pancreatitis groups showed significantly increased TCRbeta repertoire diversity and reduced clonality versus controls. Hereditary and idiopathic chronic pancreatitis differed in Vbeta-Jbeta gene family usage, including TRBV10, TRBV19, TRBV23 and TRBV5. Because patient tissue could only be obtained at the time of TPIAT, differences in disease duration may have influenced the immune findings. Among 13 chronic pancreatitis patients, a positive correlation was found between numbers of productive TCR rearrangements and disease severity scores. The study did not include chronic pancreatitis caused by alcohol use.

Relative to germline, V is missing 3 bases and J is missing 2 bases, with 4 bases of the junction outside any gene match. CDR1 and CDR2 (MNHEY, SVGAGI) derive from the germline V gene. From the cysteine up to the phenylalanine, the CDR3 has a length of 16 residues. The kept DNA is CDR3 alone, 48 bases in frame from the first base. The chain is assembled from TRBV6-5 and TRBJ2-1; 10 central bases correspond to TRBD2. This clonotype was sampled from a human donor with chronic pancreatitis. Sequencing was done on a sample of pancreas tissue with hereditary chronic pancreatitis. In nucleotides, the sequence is TGTGCCAGCAGTTATCAAGCGGGAGGGCCCTACAATGAGCAGTTCTTC. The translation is CASSYQAGGPYNEQFF.